This entry lists 24 T cell receptor beta chains sequenced from one sample in a study of cytomegalovirus exposure and HLA in healthy donors. Method: immunoSEQ multiplex PCR; TCRdb's copy keeps in-frame clones and lacks some. The sample lists about 62,000 clones; more than 85% were seen once. Sequenced input: PBMCs. These receptors were obtained from a woman between 18 and 29 years old in good health and CMV-seropositive.

The CDR3 protein is CASSPTGQGTGGYTF. CDR3 sequence (DNA): TGTGCCAGCAGCCCCACGGGACAGGGGACCGGGGGCTACACCTTC. The chain links TRBV27 to TRBJ1-2; 10 nucleotides match TRBD1. This CDR3 is 15 amino acids long. Germline V gene sequence: CDR1 MNHEY, CDR2 SMNVEV (reference sequence). V was clipped by 6 bases and J by 8 bases; unmatched bases: 12.

V is TRBV10-3 and J is TRBJ2-5, with 8 positions matching TRBD2. The V gene's germline CDR1 is ENHRY and CDR2 SYGVKD. CDR3 length: 14 residues. The junction had 7 bases not matched to a gene; V was cut back by 6 bases and J by 4 bases. The CDR3 DNA sequence: TGTGCCATCAGGCCGGGACTAGGAGGAGAGACCCAGTACTTC. Residues: CAIRPGLGGETQYF.

The chain carries TRBV6-5 and TRBJ1-1; unclear D gene. V lost 6 bases, J lost 2 bases, and 4 bases lay in between. Germline lookup yields CDR1 MNHEY and CDR2 SVGAGI. The CDR3 sequence is 11 residues long. CDR3 amino acids: CASRANTEAFF. The CDR3 nucleotides read TGTGCCAGCAGGGCTAACACTGAAGCTTTCTTT.

J is TRBJ1-2 and V is TRBV28, with 7 bases that match TRBD1. The CDR3 loop spans 13 amino acids. Looked up from germline, CDR1 is MDHEN and CDR2 is SYDVKM. V shed 5 bases and J 8 bases; nucleotides not matched to a gene: 8. The CDR3 loop is CASSNGQAQGYTF. The CDR3 DNA reads TGTGCCAGCAGTAACGGACAGGCCCAGGGCTACACCTTC.

The gene calls are TRBV2 and TRBJ2-5, with D possibly being TRBD1 (6 bases). From germline, CDR1 is SNHLY and CDR2 FYNNEI. The CDR3 runs to 14 residues. V dropped 5 bases and J dropped 5 bases, with 15 bases sitting between them. CDR3 nucleotides: TGTGCCAGCAGTTACAGGGTGAATTGGGAGACCCAGTACTTC. Translated: CASSYRVNWETQYF. The full variable domain, its missing parts supplied by reference TRBV2 and TRBJ2-5, is EPEVTQTPSHQVTQMGQEVILRCVPISNHLYFYWYRQILGQKVEFLVSFYNNEISEKSEIFDDQFSVERPDGSNFTLKIRSTKLEDSAMYFCASSYRVNWETQYFGPGTRLLVL.

Of note for this clone: Compared with germline, one end of the junction differs, possibly owing to a read error. The chain is built from TRBV30 and TRBJ1-4; possibly TRBD1 for D (5 bases). Germline V gives CDR1 GTSNPN, CDR2 SVGIG (reference sequence). The CDR3 contains 11 residues. The CDR3 loop is CAWSVGQGVLF. CDR3 in DNA: TGTGCCTGGAGTGTGGGGCAGGGTGTTCTTTTT.

The J gene is TRBJ1-1, the V gene TRBV28, with 7 bases aligning to TRBD1. Germline trimming cut 4 bases from V and 3 bases from J; bases unmatched to any gene: 11. The CDR3 runs to 16 residues. CDR1 and CDR2 from the germline V gene are MDHEN and SYDVKM. CDR3: CASSSPPTGSDTEAFF. The CDR3 DNA follows: TGTGCCAGCAGTTCTCCCCCGACAGGGTCGGACACTGAAGCTTTCTTT.

The rearrangement uses TRBV5-1 and TRBJ2-7, with 9 positions matching TRBD2. The CDR3 is 13 amino acids. The J segment lost 7 bases and the V segment lost 2 bases, leaving 4 bases of the junction unmatched. CDR1 is SGHRS and CDR2 is YFSETQ in the germline V gene. The CDR3 sequence: CASSFRSGGEQYF. DNA of the CDR3: TGCGCCAGCAGCTTTAGGAGCGGGGGGGAGCAGTACTTC. Complete variable domain (other parts from reference TRBV5-1 and TRBJ2-7): KAGVTQTPRYLIKTRGQQVTLSCSPISGHRSVSWYQQTPGQGLQFLFEYFSETQRNKGNFPGRFSGRQFSNSRSEMNVSTLELGDSALYLCASSFRSGGEQYFGPGTRLTVT.

This chain links TRBV6-6 with TRBJ1-5; possibly TRBD1 for D (5 bases). Trimming left V 6 bases short and J 1 base short, with 16 bases between. This CDR3 contains 16 residues. Germline CDR1 and CDR2: MNHNY and SVGAGI (reference sequence). This CDR3 reads CASSRDRGESNQPQHF. Here the CDR3 DNA reads TGTGCCAGCAGCCGAGACCGGGGGGAAAGCAATCAGCCCCAGCATTTT.

This sequence joins TRBV20-1 and TRBJ2-1; D call uncertain. Trimming removed 5 bases at V and 5 bases at J, with 7 bases between. The CDR3 has 11 amino acids. Germline-derived CDR1 and CDR2 are DFQATT and SNEGSKA (reference sequence). Here the CDR3 DNA reads TGCAGTGCTGTGACTGACAATGAGCAGTTCTTC. Encoded protein: CSAVTDNEQFF.

The rearrangement joins TRBV2 to TRBJ2-7, with D possibly matching TRBD1 (5 bases). With 4 bases removed from V and 3 bases from J, the gap between germline ends came to 16 bases. The CDR3 consists of 15 residues. CDR1 and CDR2 from the germline V gene are SNHLY and FYNNEI. CDR3 protein: CASSGEGAIIYEQYF. In DNA form, the CDR3 reads TGTGCCAGCAGTGGTGAAGGGGCGATTATCTACGAGCAGTACTTC.

The chain uses TRBV7-2 and TRBJ1-2; maybe TRBD1 (5 bases). The CDR3 covers 15 residues. V lost 1 base to trimming and J lost 6 bases, with 15 bases between them. The germline CDR1 and CDR2 sequences are SGHTA and FQGNSA. CDR3 protein: CASSLGWGGIDGYTF. CDR3 in DNA: TGTGCCAGCAGCTTAGGGTGGGGGGGGATTGATGGCTACACCTTC.

J is TRBJ2-1 and V is TRBV2; 14 bases map to TRBD2. CDR3 size: 21 residues. Germline lookup yields CDR1 SNHLY and CDR2 FYNNEI. V lost 6 bases, J lost 1 base, and 17 bases stayed unmatched. CDR3 sequence (DNA): TGTGCCAGCAGCGTCCCGGGACTAGCGGGGGACGCTACTTCATCCTACAATGAGCAGTTCTTC. Amino acids: CASSVPGLAGDATSSYNEQFF. The full variable domain, rest sourced from reference TRBV2 and TRBJ2-1, is EPEVTQTPSHQVTQMGQEVILRCVPISNHLYFYWYRQILGQKVEFLVSFYNNEISEKSEIFDDQFSVERPDGSNFTLKIRSTKLEDSAMYFCASSVPGLAGDATSSYNEQFFGPGTRLTVL.

The genes are TRBV18 and TRBJ1-2; D gene ambiguous. The CDR3 consists of 13 residues. The V end was cut by 2 bases, the J end by 2 bases, with 6 bases between. In germline, CDR1 is KGHSH, CDR2 LQKENI. The CDR3 protein is CASSPSENYGYTF. CDR3 in DNA: TGTGCCAGCTCACCATCAGAAAACTATGGCTACACCTTC.

The chain combines TRBV4-1 with TRBJ1-6; D ambiguous. Germline lookup yields CDR1 MGHRA and CDR2 YSYEKL. V was clipped by 3 bases and J by 7 bases, with 4 bases between them. This CDR3 comprises 12 residues. CDR3 loop: CASSQLNSPLHF. CDR3 DNA: TGCGCCAGCAGCCAGCTAAATTCACCCCTCCACTTT.

This chain joins TRBV11-2 and TRBJ2-2; D not resolved. Looked up from germline, CDR1 is SGHAT and CDR2 is FQNNGV. The CDR3 has 11 residues. Trimming removed 7 bases from V and 7 bases from J, with 7 bases in between. The CDR3 DNA sequence: TGTGCCAGCAACTCCTACGGGGAGCTGTTTTTT. It encodes CASNSYGELFF.

This clone was recorded only once. V gene TRBV29-1 combines with J gene TRBJ1-1; D not certain. Germline CDR1 reads SQVTM; CDR2 reads ANQGSEA. V was cut by 7 bases and J by 3 bases, with 6 bases left in between. This CDR3 has 10 amino acids. The CDR3 sequence is CSGEDTEAFF. For the CDR3, the DNA is TGCAGCGGGGAGGACACTGAAGCTTTCTTT.

V usage is TRBV5-1 and J usage is TRBJ2-2, with 13 bases that match TRBD2. The V gene end was trimmed by 6 bases and the J gene end by 3 bases; junction bases not matched to a gene: 5. Germline CDR1 and CDR2: SGHRS and YFSETQ. This CDR3 is 16 amino acids long. CDR3 DNA: TGCGCCAGCACTCAGGGGACTAGCGGGGACACCGGGGAGCTGTTTTTT. As protein: CASTQGTSGDTGELFF. The variable domain in full, with the rest retrieved from reference TRBV5-1 and TRBJ2-2, is KAGVTQTPRYLIKTRGQQVTLSCSPISGHRSVSWYQQTPGQGLQFLFEYFSETQRNKGNFPGRFSGRQFSNSRSEMNVSTLELGDSALYLCASTQGTSGDTGELFFGEGSRLTVL.

The CDR3 DNA reads as TGTGCCTGGACCCCCGCGAACACCGGGGAGCTGTTTTTT. Its translation: CAWTPANTGELFF. The chain couples TRBV30 to TRBJ2-2, with D uncertain. V was pared by 4 bases and J by 0 bases, with 6 bases between. CDR1 and CDR2 from the germline V gene are GTSNPN and SVGIG (reference sequence). The CDR3 covers 13 residues. The entire variable domain, with the rest obtained from reference TRBV30 and TRBJ2-2, is as follows: SQTIHQWPATLVQPVGSPLSLECTVEGTSNPNLYWYRQAAGRGLQLLFYSVGIGQISSEVPQNLSASRPQDRQFILSSKKLLLSDSGFYLCAWTPANTGELFFGEGSRLTVL.

The chain has TRBV4-1 and TRBJ2-7; 7 nucleotides line up with TRBD2. Germline V gene lookup returns CDR1 MGHRA and CDR2 YSYEKL. J was trimmed by 2 bases and V by 2 bases; bases with no gene match: 6. This CDR3 region has 15 residues. DNA of the CDR3: TGCGCCAGCAGCCAAATGTCGGGAGGACCCTACGAGCAGTACTTC. Translated: CASSQMSGGPYEQYF.

This rearrangement joins TRBV5-1 to TRBJ2-7; D is ambiguous. Deletions cut 0 bases from V and 6 bases from J, with 10 bases between. From germline, CDR1 is SGHRS and CDR2 YFSETQ. The CDR3 is 13 residues long. The CDR3, as DNA: TGCGCCAGCAGCTTGGGCGATCGGAGCGAGCAGTACTTC. This gives the protein CASSLGDRSEQYF.

J is TRBJ2-5 and V is TRBV30; possible D gene TRBD2, 5 bases. The germline CDR1 and CDR2 sequences are GTSNPN and SVGIG (reference sequence). The CDR3 extends over 12 amino acids. V shed 5 bases and J shed 4 bases, with 11 bases lying between them. CDR3: CAWGPSSETQYF. CDR3 bases: TGTGCCTGGGGGCCTAGCTCAGAGACCCAGTACTTC.

This chain joins TRBV19 and TRBJ1-2; D might be TRBD1 (5 bases). Trimming took 3 bases from V and 6 from J, leaving 14 bases between them. The CDR3 contains 14 residues. The V gene's germline CDR1 is LNHDA and CDR2 SQIVND (reference sequence). The CDR3 region is CASSISGGLDGYTF. CDR3 sequence (DNA): TGTGCCAGTAGTATCTCGGGGGGTCTGGATGGCTACACCTTC.

This clone was detected once. The chain is built from TRBV30 and TRBJ1-5; D is ambiguous. The germline V and J ends were trimmed by 7 bases and 4 bases, with 11 bases remaining between them. CDR1 and CDR2 (germline): GTSNPN, SVGIG (reference sequence). There are 12 residues in the CDR3. The CDR3 loop is CASGGQNQPQHF. The DNA for the CDR3 is TGTGCCTCCGGCGGGCAAAATCAGCCCCAGCATTTT.